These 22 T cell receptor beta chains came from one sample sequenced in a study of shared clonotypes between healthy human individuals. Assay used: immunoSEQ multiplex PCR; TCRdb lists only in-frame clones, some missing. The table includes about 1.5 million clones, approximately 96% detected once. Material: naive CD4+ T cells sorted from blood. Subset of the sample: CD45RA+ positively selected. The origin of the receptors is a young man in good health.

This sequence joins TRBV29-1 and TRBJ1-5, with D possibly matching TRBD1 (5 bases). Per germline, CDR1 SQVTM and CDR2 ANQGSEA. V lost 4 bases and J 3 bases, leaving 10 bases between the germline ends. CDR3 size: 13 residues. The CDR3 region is CSVVWGVNQPQHF. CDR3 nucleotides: TGCAGCGTTGTATGGGGGGTCAATCAGCCCCAGCATTTT. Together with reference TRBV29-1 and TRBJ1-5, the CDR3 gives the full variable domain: SAVISQKPSRDICQRGTSLTIQCQVDSQVTMMFWYRQQPGQSLTLIATANQGSEATYESGFVIDKFPISRPNLTFSTLTVSNMSPEDSSIYLCSVVWGVNQPQHFGDGTRLSIL.

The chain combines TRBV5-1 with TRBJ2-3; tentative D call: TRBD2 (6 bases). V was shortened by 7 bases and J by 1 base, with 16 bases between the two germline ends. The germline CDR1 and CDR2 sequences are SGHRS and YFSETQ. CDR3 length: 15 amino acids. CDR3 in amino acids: CASSPAEGGTDTQYF. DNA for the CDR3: TGCGCCAGCTCCCCGGCGGAGGGCGGCACAGATACGCAGTATTTT.

CDR3 nucleotide sequence: TGTGCCAGCAGCAAAGTAGGGGTCTGGGGTTCGGACGAGCAGTACTTC. This gives the protein CASSKVGVWGSDEQYF. The chain carries TRBV5-4 and TRBJ2-7, with TRBD1 as a possible D gene (5 bases). This CDR3 is 16 amino acids long. The V end lost 4 bases, the J end lost 5 bases, and 22 bases lay between the germline ends. Germline CDR1 and CDR2: SGHNT and YYREEE (reference sequence).

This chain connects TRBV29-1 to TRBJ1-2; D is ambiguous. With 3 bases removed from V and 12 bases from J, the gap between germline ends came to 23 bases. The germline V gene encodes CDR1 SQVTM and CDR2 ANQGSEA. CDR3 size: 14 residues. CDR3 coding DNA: TGCAGCGTTGACAACTTCGGGAGGGAGGAGGGCCACACCTTC. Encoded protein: CSVDNFGREEGHTF.

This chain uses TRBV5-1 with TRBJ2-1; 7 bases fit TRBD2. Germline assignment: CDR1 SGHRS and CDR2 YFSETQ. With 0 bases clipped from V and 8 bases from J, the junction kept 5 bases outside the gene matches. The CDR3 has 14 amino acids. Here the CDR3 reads CASSLGLASHEQFF. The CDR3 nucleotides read TGCGCCAGCAGCTTGGGACTAGCTTCCCATGAGCAGTTCTTC.

For the CDR3, the DNA is TGTGCCAGCAGTGTCGCTGCGGGGGGGAGCTCCTACAATGAGCAGTTCTTC. It translates to CASSVAAGGSSYNEQFF. V is TRBV6-4 and J is TRBJ2-1; TRBD2 matches at 9 bases. J gave up 0 bases and V 4 bases, and 7 bases lay outside the gene matches. Per the germline V gene, CDR1 is MRHNA and CDR2 is SNTAGT. The CDR3 length is 17 residues.

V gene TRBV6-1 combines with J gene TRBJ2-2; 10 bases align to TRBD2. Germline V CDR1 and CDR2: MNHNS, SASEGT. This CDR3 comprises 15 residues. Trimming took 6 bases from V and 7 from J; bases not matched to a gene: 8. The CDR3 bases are TGTGCCAGCAGAAGAAGCGGGAGGGCCGTCGGGGAGCTGTTTTTT. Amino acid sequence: CASRRSGRAVGELFF.

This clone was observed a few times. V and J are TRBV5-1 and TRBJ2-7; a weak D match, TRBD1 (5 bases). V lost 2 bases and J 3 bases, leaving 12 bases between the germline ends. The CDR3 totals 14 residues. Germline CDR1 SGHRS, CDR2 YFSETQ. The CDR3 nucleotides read TGCGCCAGCAGCTTAGGGGAAATGTACTACGAGCAGTACTTC. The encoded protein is CASSLGEMYYEQYF.

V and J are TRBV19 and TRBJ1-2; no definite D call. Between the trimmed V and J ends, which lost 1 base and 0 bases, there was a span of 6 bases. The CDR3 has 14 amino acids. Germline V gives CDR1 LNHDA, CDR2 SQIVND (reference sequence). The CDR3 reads CASSIGVANYGYTF. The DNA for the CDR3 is TGTGCCAGTAGTATAGGAGTGGCTAACTATGGCTACACCTTC.

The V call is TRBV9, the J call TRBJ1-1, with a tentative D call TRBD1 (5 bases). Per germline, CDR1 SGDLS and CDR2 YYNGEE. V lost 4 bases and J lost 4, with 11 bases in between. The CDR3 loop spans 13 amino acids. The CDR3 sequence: CASSPGTFTEAFF. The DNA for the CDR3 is TGTGCCAGCAGCCCTGGGACCTTCACTGAAGCTTTCTTT.

CDR3: CASSLDPRGEQYF. CDR3 in DNA: TGTGCCAGCAGCTTAGATCCCCGCGGCGAGCAGTACTTC. This chain connects TRBV11-3 to TRBJ2-7; D is uncertain. The V gene's germline CDR1 is SGHNT and CDR2 YENEEA. The V end lost 0 bases, the J end lost 6 bases, and 9 bases lay between the germline ends. The CDR3 covers 13 residues. Variable domain in full (rest from reference TRBV11-3 and TRBJ2-7): EAGVVQSPRYKIIEKKQPVAFWCNPISGHNTLYWYLQNLGQGPELLIRYENEEAVDDSQLPKDRFSAERLKGVDSTLKIQPAELGDSAVYLCASSLDPRGEQYFGPGTRLTVT.

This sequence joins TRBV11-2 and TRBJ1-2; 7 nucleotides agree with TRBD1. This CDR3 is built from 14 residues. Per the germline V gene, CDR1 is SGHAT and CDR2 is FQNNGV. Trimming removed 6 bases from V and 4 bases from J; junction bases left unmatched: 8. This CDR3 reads CASSNLTGSYGYTF. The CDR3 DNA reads TGTGCCAGCAGTAACCTGACAGGGAGCTATGGCTACACCTTC.

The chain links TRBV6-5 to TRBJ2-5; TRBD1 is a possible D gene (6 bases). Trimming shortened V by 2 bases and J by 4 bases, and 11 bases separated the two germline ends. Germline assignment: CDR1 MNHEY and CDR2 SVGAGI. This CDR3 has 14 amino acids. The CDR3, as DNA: TGTGCCAGCAGTTACGCTAGCAGGGGAGAGACCCAGTACTTC. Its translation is CASSYASRGETQYF.

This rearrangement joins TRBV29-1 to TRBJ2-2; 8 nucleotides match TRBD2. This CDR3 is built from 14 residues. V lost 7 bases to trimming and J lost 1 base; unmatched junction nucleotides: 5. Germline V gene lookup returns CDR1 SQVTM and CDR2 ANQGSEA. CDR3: CSAAAGGNTGELFF. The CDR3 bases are TGCAGCGCCGCTGCGGGGGGGAACACCGGGGAGCTGTTTTTT.

Written as DNA, the CDR3 is TGTGCCAGCAGCTCAACACAGGGGAGCAAAAACATTCAGTACTTC. Its protein is CASSSTQGSKNIQYF. The chain links TRBV7-9 to TRBJ2-4; 7 bases fit TRBD1. V was pared by 4 bases and J by 3 bases, with 6 bases of the junction left unmatched. The germline V gene encodes CDR1 SEHNR and CDR2 FQNEAQ (reference sequence). The CDR3 has 15 residues. Full variable domain (outside the CDR3, taken from reference TRBV7-9 and TRBJ2-4): DTGVSQNPRHKITKRGQNVTFRCDPISEHNRLYWYRQTLGQGPEFLTYFQNEAQLEKSRLLSDRFSAERPKGSFSTLEIQRTEQGDSAMYLCASSSTQGSKNIQYFGAGTRLSVL.

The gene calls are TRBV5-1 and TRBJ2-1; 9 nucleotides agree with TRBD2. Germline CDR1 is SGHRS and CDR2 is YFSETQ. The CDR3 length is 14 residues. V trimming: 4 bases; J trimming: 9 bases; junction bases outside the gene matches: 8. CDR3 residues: CASSPAGGWGEQFF. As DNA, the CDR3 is TGCGCCAGCAGCCCAGCGGGAGGATGGGGTGAGCAGTTCTTC. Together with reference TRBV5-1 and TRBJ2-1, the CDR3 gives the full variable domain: KAGVTQTPRYLIKTRGQQVTLSCSPISGHRSVSWYQQTPGQGLQFLFEYFSETQRNKGNFPGRFSGRQFSNSRSEMNVSTLELGDSALYLCASSPAGGWGEQFFGPGTRLTVL.

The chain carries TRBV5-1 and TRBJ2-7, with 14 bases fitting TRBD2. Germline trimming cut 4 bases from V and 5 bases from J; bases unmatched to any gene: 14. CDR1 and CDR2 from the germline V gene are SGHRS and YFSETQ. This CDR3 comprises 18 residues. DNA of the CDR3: TGCGCCAGCAGCCTTATTAAGCCCGGGACTAGCGGGAGAGACGAGCAGTACTTC. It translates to CASSLIKPGTSGRDEQYF.

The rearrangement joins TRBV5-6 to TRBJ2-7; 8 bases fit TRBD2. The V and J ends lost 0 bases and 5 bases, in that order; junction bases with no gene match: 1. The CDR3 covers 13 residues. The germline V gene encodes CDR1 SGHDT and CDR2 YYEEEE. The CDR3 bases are TGTGCCAGCAGCTTGGCGGGGGGGGACGAGCAGTACTTC. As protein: CASSLAGGDEQYF.

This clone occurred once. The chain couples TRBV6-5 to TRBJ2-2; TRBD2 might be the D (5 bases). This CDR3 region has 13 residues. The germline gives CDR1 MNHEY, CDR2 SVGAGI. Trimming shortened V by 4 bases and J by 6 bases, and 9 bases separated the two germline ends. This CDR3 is CASSSEGAGELFF. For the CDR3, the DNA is TGTGCCAGCAGTTCCGAGGGTGCCGGGGAGCTGTTTTTT.

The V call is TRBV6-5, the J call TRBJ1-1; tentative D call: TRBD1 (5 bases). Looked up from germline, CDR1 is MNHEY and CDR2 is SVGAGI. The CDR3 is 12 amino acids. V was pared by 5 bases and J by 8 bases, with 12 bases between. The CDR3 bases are TGTGCCAGCAGTGATTCAGGGAGGGAAGCTTTCTTT. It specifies CASSDSGREAFF.

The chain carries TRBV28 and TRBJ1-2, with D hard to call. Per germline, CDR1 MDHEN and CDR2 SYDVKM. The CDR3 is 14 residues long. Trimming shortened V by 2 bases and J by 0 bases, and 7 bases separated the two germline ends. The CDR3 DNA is TGTGCCAGCAGTTTAGGCGCAACTAACTATGGCTACACCTTC. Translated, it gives CASSLGATNYGYTF.

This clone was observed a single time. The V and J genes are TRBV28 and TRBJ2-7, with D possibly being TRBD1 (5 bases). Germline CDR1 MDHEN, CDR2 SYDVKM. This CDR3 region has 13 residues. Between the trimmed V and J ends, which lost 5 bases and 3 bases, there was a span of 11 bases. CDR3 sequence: CASSLDINYEQYF. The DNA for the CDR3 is TGTGCCAGCAGTCTGGACATAAACTACGAGCAGTACTTC.